Sequencing of this T cell receptor beta chain was carried out in a study of T cell responses to AZD1222 COVID-19 vaccine. Broader study findings: After two AZD1222 doses, spike-specific TCR breadth and depth rose versus day 0. In a largely white British group with more females than males, clonal diversity was possibly underestimated. Only after the peak T cell response were repertoires sampled.

Remarks on this clone: Its antigen is not known.

The CDR3 loop spans 13 amino acids. V was trimmed by 7 bases and J by 3 bases, leaving 12 bases between them. CDR1 and CDR2 from the germline V gene are LNHDA and SQIVND (reference sequence). The assay was immunoSEQ multiplex PCR, and TCRdb's table has in-frame clones only and misses some. This table holds roughly 140,000 clones, around 91% found once. This TCR came from an adult in good health. This rearrangement joins TRBV19 to TRBJ1-1; D not certain. Sample: peripheral blood, taken on day 0 of AZD1222 vaccination. CDR3: CASKWGLYTEAFF. In DNA, the CDR3 is TGTGCCAGTAAATGGGGTCTCTACACTGAAGCTTTCTTT.